The 30 T cell receptor beta chains below all came from one sample that was sequenced in a study of T cells in Graves' hyperthyroidism and ophthalmopathy. RNA transcripts yielded amplified TCR beta CDR3 regions. The HTBI primer set drove a first-round RT-PCR of the TCR CDR3. TCRdb re-called the multiplex PCR reads through MiXCR, storing one row per CDR3 protein. The sample yields fewer than 300,000 distinct CDR3 sequences, less than 30% seen once. The sample comprised blood. The receptors come from a man aged 40-50 years with Graves' hyperthyroidism that later progressed to Graves' ophthalmopathy.

V and J are TRBV24-1 and TRBJ2-2, with D tentatively TRBD1 (6 bases). CDR3 length equals 16 residues. Trimming took off 3 bases at V and 0 bases at J, with 10 bases between the two ends. Germline loops: CDR1 KGHDR, CDR2 SFDVKD. The CDR3 nucleotides read TGTGCCACCAGTGATAACAGGGTCCCGAACACCGGGGAGCTGTTTTTT. Encoded protein: CATSDNRVPNTGELFF.

The rearrangement uses TRBV6-1 and TRBJ1-2, with 7 bases that match TRBD1. V trimming: 1 base; J trimming: 5 bases; junction bases outside the gene matches: 7. CDR3 length equals 15 residues. Germline values: CDR1 MNHNS, CDR2 SASEGT. CDR3 bases: TGTGCCAGCAGTGAAGGACAGGGAGGTTGGTATGGCTACACCTTC. Translating it yields CASSEGQGGWYGYTF.

This clonotype was seen many times. The junction differs from germline at one of its ends, possibly a read error. The chain carries TRBV5-1 and TRBJ2-2; 8 bases align to TRBD1. This CDR3 has 14 amino acids. Germline V gene data show CDR1 as SGHRS and CDR2 as YFSETQ. The DNA of the CDR3 is TGCGCCAGCAGCTTAGACAGGGGATCCGGGGAGCTGGTTTTT. It codes for CASSLDRGSGELVF.

This clonotype was counted at least ten times. The chain carries TRBV20-1 and TRBJ2-7, with no clear D. CDR3 length: 12 amino acids. Germline lookup yields CDR1 DFQATT and CDR2 SNEGSKA (reference sequence). V shed 5 bases and J shed 6 bases, with 14 bases lying between them. The DNA of the CDR3 is TGCAGTGCTCCAAGGGTAGGGATCGAGCAGTACTTC. This codes for CSAPRVGIEQYF.

The table lists this clonotype with many counts. The CDR3 nucleotides read TGTGCCAGCAGCCCCCAGTTGTTCGAGCAGTACTTC. Protein product: CASSPQLFEQYF. The V and J genes are TRBV11-2 and TRBJ2-7; unclear D gene. Germline assignment: CDR1 SGHAT and CDR2 FQNNGV. CDR3 length: 12 amino acids. Trimming took 5 bases from V and 6 from J, leaving 11 bases between them.

The V gene is TRBV12-3 or TRBV12-4, the J gene TRBJ2-2; D unresolved. V was shortened by 3 bases and J by 8 bases, with 7 bases between the two germline ends. The CDR3 is made up of 12 amino acids. The DNA of the CDR3 is TGTGCCAGCAGTTTTAAGGGAGGGGAGCTGTTTTTT. Its translation: CASSFKGGELFF.

This clonotype was observed many times. The CDR3 region is CAWSIGIRTTEAFF. The DNA of the CDR3 is TGTGCCTGGAGTATCGGGATTCGAACGACTGAAGCTTTCTTT. The chain uses TRBV30 and TRBJ1-1; D is unclear. Germline-derived CDR1 and CDR2 are GTSNPN and SVGIG (reference sequence). CDR3 size: 14 residues. Trimming shortened V by 2 bases and J by 5 bases, and 15 bases separated the two germline ends.

This clonotype was recorded at least ten times. V and J are TRBV19 and TRBJ2-5, with 7 bases aligning to TRBD1. The germline V gene has CDR1 LNHDA and CDR2 SQIVND (reference sequence). The CDR3 sequence is 14 residues long. V gave up 7 bases and J gave up 5 bases; unmatched junction bases: 10. The CDR3 is CASKGTAGFETQYF. The CDR3 DNA follows: TGTGCCAGTAAAGGGACAGCAGGCTTTGAGACCCAGTACTTC.

This clonotype was counted many times. Here the CDR3 DNA reads TGTGCCAGCACCGACACCGACCTCTCTGGAAACACCATATATTTT. Protein: CASTDTDLSGNTIYF. This sequence joins TRBV6-1 and TRBJ1-3; no definite D call. Germline lookup yields CDR1 MNHNS and CDR2 SASEGT. The CDR3 extends over 15 amino acids. Trimming took off 7 bases at V and 0 bases at J, with 13 bases between the two ends.

This clonotype was recorded many times. The V and J genes are TRBV6-1 and TRBJ2-7; the match to TRBD2 covers 8 bases. Looked up from germline, CDR1 is MNHNS and CDR2 is SASEGT. J was trimmed by 10 bases and V by 0 bases; bases with no gene match: 8. The length of the CDR3 is 14 residues. CDR3 sequence reads: CASSEAFSGINQYF. CDR3 in DNA: TGTGCCAGCAGTGAAGCTTTTAGCGGGATAAATCAGTACTTC.

This clonotype was counted ten times or more. This chain joins TRBV30 and TRBJ1-1, with TRBD1 matching over 9 bases. The CDR3 runs 15 residues. CDR1 is GTSNPN, CDR2 SVGIG, per germline (reference sequence). With V trimmed by 4 bases and J by 1 base, 7 bases remained unmatched. The CDR3 loop reads CAWKERDRANTEAFF. CDR3 in DNA: TGTGCCTGGAAAGAACGGGACAGGGCGAACACTGAAGCTTTCTTT. Drawing the rest from reference TRBV30 and TRBJ1-1, the complete variable domain is SQTIHQWPATLVQPVGSPLSLECTVEGTSNPNLYWYRQAAGRGLQLLFYSVGIGQISSEVPQNLSASRPQDRQFILSSKKLLLSDSGFYLCAWKERDRANTEAFFGQGTRLTVV.

This clonotype was counted ten times or more. The rearrangement links TRBV18 to TRBJ2-7; the D gene is possibly TRBD2 (6 bases). Trimming stripped 4 bases from V and 0 bases from J, with 13 bases between. The CDR3 is 15 residues long. Germline CDR1 KGHSH, CDR2 LQKENI. CDR3 DNA sequence: TGTGCCAGCTCACTCCGGGACGGGAGCTCCTACGAGCAGTACTTC. Encoded protein: CASSLRDGSSYEQYF.

This chain links TRBV6-1 with TRBJ2-7; 14 bases map to TRBD2. CDR1 is MNHNS and CDR2 is SASEGT in the germline V gene. The V and J ends lost 6 bases and 6 bases, in that order; junction bases with no gene match: 10. The CDR3 contains 16 residues. The CDR3 here is CASRSSPGLAGAEQYF. The CDR3 nucleotides are TGTGCCAGCAGGTCTTCACCGGGACTAGCGGGAGCCGAGCAGTACTTC.

In this sample, this clonotype turned up many times. This chain uses TRBV28 with TRBJ2-7, with a weak D call TRBD1 (7 bases). V was pared by 7 bases and J by 2 bases, with 15 bases between. The CDR3 has 14 residues. Germline lookup yields CDR1 MDHEN and CDR2 SYDVKM. CDR3 bases: TGTGCCAGCATCGGGGCGGGACAGACCTACGAGCAGTACTTC. Protein product: CASIGAGQTYEQYF.

Many counts were recorded for this clonotype. This rearrangement joins TRBV6-2 or TRBV6-3 to TRBJ1-1, with a weak D call TRBD1 (5 bases). V gave up 6 bases and J gave up 3 bases, with 14 bases separating them. The CDR3 covers 14 residues. The germline V gene encodes CDR1 MNHEY and CDR2 SVGEGT. CDR3 DNA sequence: TGTGCCAGCAGAAAACCGTCAGGGTACACTGAAGCTTTCTTT. The encoded protein is CASRKPSGYTEAFF.

This clonotype was seen at least ten times. The chain combines TRBV13 with TRBJ1-1, with D possibly matching TRBD1 (5 bases). CDR1 and CDR2 (germline): PRHDT, FYEKMQ (reference sequence). With 2 bases removed from V and 5 bases from J, the gap between germline ends came to 9 bases. The CDR3 sequence is 13 residues long. For the CDR3, the DNA is TGTGCCAGCAGCTTACGGGGCAAGACTGAAGCTTTCTTT. This sequence encodes CASSLRGKTEAFF.

This clonotype was seen only a few times. V and J are TRBV6-1 and TRBJ2-5, with a tentative D call TRBD2 (5 bases). The V end was cut by 8 bases, the J end by 7 bases, with 11 bases between. CDR1 and CDR2 from the germline V gene are MNHNS and SASEGT. The CDR3 runs to 11 residues. The CDR3 nucleotides read TGTGCCAGCGTCCCCCGGGGGACCCAGTACTTC. It codes for CASVPRGTQYF.

This clonotype was seen at least ten times. The V gene is TRBV7-3, the J gene TRBJ2-4; 11 bases align to TRBD1. CDR1 is SGHTA, CDR2 FQGTGA, per germline. The CDR3 has 19 residues. V gave up 5 bases and J gave up 1 base; unmatched junction bases: 13. The CDR3 here is CASSPRDRGDLGAKNIQYF. CDR3 DNA: TGTGCCAGCAGCCCTCGGGACAGGGGGGACCTAGGGGCCAAAAACATTCAGTACTTC.

This clonotype was detected many times. An end of the junction differs from the germline gene, which may be a read error. For the CDR3, the DNA is TGCAGTACTAGAGAGGCTAGCGGGGCTAACTACGAGCAGTACTTC. Residues: CSTREASGANYEQYF. The rearrangement joins TRBV20-1 to TRBJ2-7, with 9 bases that match TRBD2. The germline CDR1 and CDR2 sequences are DFQATT and SNEGSKA (reference sequence). The CDR3 consists of 15 residues.

This clonotype has a count of ten or more. The rearrangement links TRBV24-1 to TRBJ1-5; D is uncertain. The CDR3 loop spans 14 amino acids. V was cut by 3 bases and J by 4 bases, with 9 bases left in between. CDR1 is KGHDR and CDR2 is SFDVKD in the germline V gene. CDR3 sequence: CATSDLGKNQPQHF. In DNA form, the CDR3 reads TGTGCCACCAGTGATCTCGGGAAAAATCAGCCCCAGCATTTT.

This clonotype was detected many times. This chain links TRBV10-3 with TRBJ1-2, with TRBD1 as a possible D gene (5 bases). Germline values: CDR1 ENHRY, CDR2 SYGVKD. The CDR3 loop spans 11 amino acids. Trimming removed 6 bases from V and 6 bases from J, with 8 bases in between. CDR3 residues: CAIRRDHGYTF. The CDR3 DNA reads as TGTGCCATCAGAAGGGACCATGGCTACACCTTC.

This clonotype has ten or more counts. The rearrangement uses TRBV18 and TRBJ1-2; TRBD1 matches 10 bases. V was clipped by 3 bases and J by 4 bases; unmatched bases: 5. This CDR3 has 15 amino acids. CDR1 and CDR2 from the germline V gene are KGHSH and LQKENI. The CDR3 nucleotides are TGTGCCAGCTCACCCGAGGGGACAGGGGTCTATGGCTACACCTTC. This gives the protein CASSPEGTGVYGYTF. The whole variable domain, remainder taken from reference TRBV18 and TRBJ1-2, is NAGVMQNPRHLVRRRGQEARLRCSPMKGHSHVYWYRQLPEEGLKFMVYLQKENIIDESGMPKERFSAEFPKEGPSILRIQQVVRGDSAAYFCASSPEGTGVYGYTFGSGTRLTVV.

In its sample, this clonotype was seen many times. The rearrangement joins TRBV20-1 to TRBJ2-7, with a weak D call TRBD2 (6 bases). The CDR3 is 15 amino acids. The V gene lost 4 bases and the J gene lost 4 bases, with 20 bases spanning the gap. Germline V lookup: CDR1 DFQATT, CDR2 SNEGSKA (reference sequence). CDR3 bases: TGCAGTGCTACCGTCGAGTATGGCGCGGGATACGAGCAGTACTTC. Its translation: CSATVEYGAGYEQYF.

This clonotype showed up many times. The chain recombines TRBV11-2 with TRBJ2-5; D gene unclear. The CDR3 has 14 residues. V was cut by 0 bases and J by 0 bases, with 5 bases left in between. CDR1 SGHAT and CDR2 FQNNGV come from the germline V gene. The CDR3 loop reads CASSLDRYQETQYF. Here the CDR3 DNA reads TGTGCCAGCAGCTTAGACCGGTACCAAGAGACCCAGTACTTC.

This clonotype was detected ten times or more. The gene calls are TRBV6-1 and TRBJ1-1, with 7 positions matching TRBD1. The CDR3 totals 13 residues. V shed 6 bases and J 6 bases; nucleotides not matched to a gene: 7. CDR1 is MNHNS, CDR2 SASEGT, per germline. CDR3: CASRRQGGAEAFF. In nucleotides, the CDR3 is TGTGCCAGCAGGAGACAGGGTGGGGCTGAAGCTTTCTTT.

In this sample, this clonotype turned up many times. V usage is TRBV19 and J usage is TRBJ1-1, with 8 nucleotides matching TRBD1. The V and J ends lost 3 bases and 8 bases, in that order; junction bases with no gene match: 11. Per the germline V gene, CDR1 is LNHDA and CDR2 is SQIVND (reference sequence). This CDR3 region has 15 residues. Here the CDR3 reads CASSISGTGISEAFF. DNA for the CDR3: TGTGCCAGTAGTATCTCCGGGACAGGCATCTCCGAAGCTTTCTTT.

This clonotype was observed at least ten times. The chain recombines TRBV3-1 with TRBJ1-5; D is unresolved. Germline lookup yields CDR1 LGHDT and CDR2 YNNKEL (reference sequence). The CDR3 loop spans 15 amino acids. Trimming took off 1 base at V and 3 bases at J, with 10 bases between the two ends. The CDR3: CASSQGGQNNQPQHF. The CDR3, as DNA: TGTGCCAGCAGCCAAGGCGGCCAGAACAATCAGCCCCAGCATTTT.

This chain uses TRBV7-8 with TRBJ2-5; maybe TRBD2 (7 bases). Trimming removed 1 base from V and 4 bases from J, with 13 bases in between. CDR1 and CDR2 from the germline V gene are SGHVS and FQNEAQ. CDR3 length equals 15 residues. The CDR3 nucleotides are TGTGCCAGCAGCTTAGGTGGGGGGGCTGGAGAGACCCAGTACTTC. Translation: CASSLGGGAGETQYF.

This clonotype was seen many times. V gene TRBV20-1 combines with J gene TRBJ2-4; D may correspond to TRBD1 or TRBD2 (8 bases each). V dropped 1 base and J dropped 8 bases, with 24 bases sitting between them. Germline loops: CDR1 DFQATT, CDR2 SNEGSKA (reference sequence). CDR3 length: 17 amino acids. The CDR3 is CSARGLAGQGAIDIQYF. The DNA for the CDR3 is TGCAGTGCTAGAGGGCTAGCGGGCCAGGGGGCAATCGACATTCAGTACTTC.

This clonotype was recorded at least ten times. The chain links TRBV12-3 or TRBV12-4 to TRBJ1-5; no definite D call. V was clipped by 5 bases and J by 6 bases, with 11 bases between them. CDR3 size: 13 residues. CDR3 amino acids: CASSMTRAQPQHF. DNA of the CDR3: TGTGCCAGCAGTATGACCCGAGCTCAGCCCCAGCATTTT.